Included here is one TCR beta chain sequence, with context. Here immunoSEQ multiplex PCR was the method, and the copy in TCRdb shows in-frame clones only, minus some. The data show about 140,000 clones, 75% to 90% seen once. This specimen comes from a study of T cell responses to AZD1222 COVID-19 vaccine. CDR3 length: 13 amino acids. V shed 5 bases and J shed 7 bases, with 14 bases lying between them. Here the sequenced sample was peripheral blood, taken on day 0 of AZD1222 vaccination. This sequence was found in an adult in good health. The V and J genes are TRBV12-3 or TRBV12-4 and TRBJ1-2; the D gene is possibly TRBD1 (5 bases). CDR3 DNA: TGTGCCAGCAGTCCCGATCTAAGGGGTGGCTACACCTTC. Protein sequence: CASSPDLRGGYTF.